Listed here are 17 T cell receptor beta chains from one sample, sequenced in a study of blood T cell repertoires in COVID-19. TCRdb keeps only in-frame clones here, not all; method: immunoSEQ multiplex PCR. In the table there are about 200,000 clones, about 83% of which are singletons. What was sequenced was peripheral blood. These receptors all come from a woman aged 50 to 60 with active or convalescent COVID-19.

The rearrangement joins TRBV6-4 to TRBJ2-6; 9 bases map to TRBD1. Germline loops: CDR1 MRHNA, CDR2 SNTAGT. J was trimmed by 4 bases and V by 7 bases; bases with no gene match: 14. This CDR3 spans 18 amino acids. In DNA, the CDR3 is TGTGCCAGCACTGGCGAGTGGGACAGGGTACCCGGGGCCAACGTCCTGACTTTC. Encoded protein: CASTGEWDRVPGANVLTF.

V usage is TRBV28 and J usage is TRBJ2-1, with 10 bases aligning to TRBD1. The ends lost 1 base at V and 2 bases at J; junction bases unmatched: 5. This CDR3 is built from 17 residues. Germline V CDR1 and CDR2: MDHEN, SYDVKM. This CDR3 reads CASSLYPGTGAYNEQFF. The CDR3 nucleotides are TGTGCCAGCAGTTTATACCCCGGGACAGGGGCCTACAATGAGCAGTTCTTC.

The chain has TRBV28 and TRBJ2-5, with 9 bases lining up with TRBD1. The germline V gene encodes CDR1 MDHEN and CDR2 SYDVKM. CDR3 length: 16 residues. The junction had 11 bases not matched to a gene; V was cut back by 7 bases and J by 2 bases. The chain's CDR3 is CASTPFYGTGQETQYF. CDR3 bases: TGTGCCAGCACCCCTTTTTACGGGACAGGGCAAGAGACCCAGTACTTC. The full variable domain, in which reference TRBV28 and TRBJ2-5 provide the parts outside the CDR3, is DVKVTQSSRYLVKRTGEKVFLECVQDMDHENMFWYRQDPGLGLRLIYFSYDVKMKEKGDIPEGYSVSREKKERFSLILESASTNQTSMYLCASTPFYGTGQETQYFGPGTRLLVL.

V is TRBV5-4 and J is TRBJ1-5, with D unclear. Looked up from germline, CDR1 is SGHNT and CDR2 is YYREEE (reference sequence). V was shortened by 4 bases and J by 1 base, with 9 bases between the two germline ends. This CDR3 region has 14 residues. CDR3 in DNA: TGTGCCAGCAGCCTAGACCCAAGCAATCAGCCCCAGCATTTT. Translation gives CASSLDPSNQPQHF.

J is TRBJ2-7 and V is TRBV5-6, with D perhaps TRBD1 (5 bases). Germline V gene data show CDR1 as SGHDT and CDR2 as YYEEEE. The CDR3 contains 12 residues. V was cut by 2 bases and J by 4 bases, with 7 bases left in between. This chain's CDR3 is CASSFHRYEQYF. The CDR3 bases are TGTGCCAGCAGCTTTCACAGGTACGAGCAGTACTTC.

The chain carries TRBV7-9 and TRBJ2-3, with D perhaps matching TRBD1 (6 bases). CDR3 length: 16 residues. Trimming cost V 5 bases and J 1 base, with 16 bases left between them. The germline CDR1 and CDR2 sequences are SEHNR and FQNEAQ (reference sequence). CDR3 DNA sequence: TGTGCCAGCAGCCCGAACCGACAGGTGGGCACAGATACGCAGTATTTT. It encodes CASSPNRQVGTDTQYF.

The chain carries TRBV6-5 and TRBJ1-2; 7 nucleotides align to TRBD1. The germline CDR1 and CDR2 sequences are MNHEY and SVGAGI. The length of the CDR3 is 12 residues. The V gene end was trimmed by 10 bases and the J gene end by 4 bases; junction bases not matched to a gene: 6. Here the CDR3 reads CAIATGPYGYTF. CDR3 coding DNA: TGTGCCATCGCGACAGGGCCCTATGGCTACACCTTC.

The V call is TRBV6-5, the J call TRBJ1-1; the D gene is possibly TRBD1 (5 bases). CDR1 and CDR2 (germline): MNHEY, SVGAGI. Trimming took off 5 bases at V and 4 bases at J, with 14 bases between the two ends. This CDR3 comprises 14 residues. The CDR3 reads CASSLDGGSTEAFF. The CDR3 DNA reads TGTGCCAGCAGTCTGGACGGGGGGAGCACTGAAGCTTTCTTT.

This chain joins TRBV3-1 (or the pseudogene TRBV3-2) and TRBJ1-1; D is unresolved. This CDR3 has 13 residues. Trimming removed 6 bases at V and 5 bases at J, with 13 bases between. Germline V lookup: CDR1 LGHDT, CDR2 YNNKEL (reference sequence). The CDR3 DNA follows: TGTGCCAGCAGGATGACTTCGGGGACTGAAGCTTTCTTT. It yields the protein CASRMTSGTEAFF.

Only one count was recorded for this clone. This sequence joins TRBV28 and TRBJ1-2; D possibly corresponds to TRBD1 (5 bases). CDR3 length equals 14 residues. Germline CDR1 and CDR2: MDHEN and SYDVKM. The V end was cut by 3 bases, the J end by 8 bases, with 16 bases between. CDR3 sequence reads: CASSLTVRVGGYTF. The CDR3 DNA reads as TGTGCCAGCAGTTTGACAGTCCGAGTGGGCGGCTACACCTTC.

This rearrangement joins TRBV30 to TRBJ2-7; 9 bases fit TRBD1. J was trimmed by 1 base and V by 3 bases; bases with no gene match: 7. Germline values: CDR1 GTSNPN, CDR2 SVGIG (reference sequence). The CDR3 contains 15 residues. The CDR3: CAWSSHGTGSYEQYF. The CDR3 DNA follows: TGTGCCTGGAGCAGCCACGGGACAGGGTCCTACGAGCAGTACTTC.

The rearrangement uses TRBV19 and TRBJ1-2, with 8 bases matching TRBD1. There are 14 residues in the CDR3. The J segment lost 7 bases and the V segment lost 4 bases, leaving 8 bases of the junction unmatched. CDR1 is LNHDA, CDR2 SQIVND, per germline (reference sequence). The DNA for the CDR3 is TGTGCCAGTAGTACGGACAGGGATGCCTTTGGCTACACCTTC. It specifies CASSTDRDAFGYTF.

The chain couples TRBV5-1 to TRBJ1-1, with D perhaps TRBD1 (5 bases). Looked up from germline, CDR1 is SGHRS and CDR2 is YFSETQ. The CDR3 extends over 15 amino acids. With 0 bases removed from V and 5 bases from J, the gap between germline ends came to 14 bases. In DNA, the CDR3 is TGCGCCAGCAGCTTGGGGGCAGGGAAAACTACTGAAGCTTTCTTT. Translating it yields CASSLGAGKTTEAFF. Full variable domain (outside the CDR3, taken from reference TRBV5-1 and TRBJ1-1): KAGVTQTPRYLIKTRGQQVTLSCSPISGHRSVSWYQQTPGQGLQFLFEYFSETQRNKGNFPGRFSGRQFSNSRSEMNVSTLELGDSALYLCASSLGAGKTTEAFFGQGTRLTVV.

The rearrangement links TRBV7-9 to TRBJ1-1; 9 nucleotides line up with TRBD1. The length of the CDR3 is 13 residues. Germline V gene sequence: CDR1 SEHNR, CDR2 FQNEAQ (reference sequence). V was clipped by 8 bases and J by 5 bases; unmatched bases: 6. CDR3 loop: CASRDREGTEAFF. CDR3 sequence (DNA): TGTGCCAGCCGGGACAGGGAGGGGACTGAAGCTTTCTTT.

The rearrangement uses TRBV6-4 and TRBJ2-5, with a tentative D call TRBD2 (6 bases). The V end lost 3 bases, the J end lost 5 bases, and 10 bases lay between the germline ends. CDR3 length equals 13 residues. Germline V gives CDR1 MRHNA, CDR2 SNTAGT. The CDR3 DNA sequence: TGTGCCAGCAGTGAAAGGGAGGAGGAGACCCAGTACTTC. Its translation is CASSEREEETQYF.

V gene TRBV4-1 combines with J gene TRBJ2-2; 7 bases match TRBD1. V dropped 7 bases and J dropped 4; count of bases not matched to a gene: 6. Germline CDR1 is MGHRA and CDR2 is YSYEKL. CDR3 length equals 14 residues. The DNA for the CDR3 is TGCGCCAGCAACAGGGGTGGGGTCACCGGGGAGCTGTTTTTT. This encodes CASNRGGVTGELFF.

The chain couples TRBV27 to TRBJ2-1; no clear D gene. Germline V gene sequence: CDR1 MNHEY, CDR2 SMNVEV (reference sequence). The CDR3 totals 13 residues. Trimming shortened V by 1 base and J by 6 bases, and 7 bases separated the two germline ends. CDR3 residues: CASSLLASNEQFF. CDR3 DNA sequence: TGTGCCAGCAGTTTATTAGCCAGCAATGAGCAGTTCTTC.